Below are 8 T cell receptor beta chains sequenced from a single sample in a study of CD8 T cells in ankylosing spondylitis. TCRdb re-analysed the 5' RACE reads in MiXCR, keeping a single row per CDR3 protein. The sample has some 180,000 distinct CDR3 sequences, over 15% seen once; the top ten hold 4.3%. The specimen sequenced was blood, either unsorted or a sorted T cell fraction (not recorded which). Receptors were obtained from a male donor between 10 and 30 years old with ankylosing spondylitis or in good health (not recorded which).

Many counts were recorded for this clonotype. J is TRBJ1-6 and V is TRBV3-1, with D hard to call. The CDR3 length is 13 residues. Germline loops: CDR1 LGHDT, CDR2 YNNKEL (reference sequence). V was trimmed by 1 base and J by 14 bases, leaving 12 bases between them. The CDR3 here is CASSQGRAVSLHF. The DNA of the CDR3 is TGTGCCAGCAGCCAAGGTCGGGCAGTTTCCCTCCACTTT.

The CDR3 sequence: CSVENTGISYEQYF. CDR3 DNA sequence: TGCAGCGTTGAAAATACAGGGATTTCCTACGAGCAGTACTTC. This chain links TRBV29-1 with TRBJ2-7; D is perhaps TRBD1 (6 bases). From germline, CDR1 is SQVTM and CDR2 ANQGSEA. The V and J ends lost 2 bases and 1 base respectively, with 12 bases between them. This CDR3 region has 14 residues.

This clonotype has a count of ten or more. The chain employs TRBV6-1 and TRBJ1-1; D call uncertain. This CDR3 region has 11 residues. V lost 8 bases, J lost 2 bases, and 6 bases lay in between. CDR1 MNHNS and CDR2 SASEGT come from the germline V gene. CDR3 loop: CASGRNTEAFF. CDR3 sequence (DNA): TGTGCCAGCGGGCGTAACACTGAAGCTTTCTTT.

This clonotype was counted at least ten times. V usage is TRBV11-2 and J usage is TRBJ1-1, with D perhaps TRBD1 (5 bases). The V gene's germline CDR1 is SGHAT and CDR2 FQNNGV. The germline V and J ends were trimmed by 3 bases and 5 bases, with 13 bases remaining between them. The CDR3 is 14 amino acids. The CDR3 protein is CASSFDTGDTEAFF. For the CDR3, the DNA is TGTGCCAGCAGCTTCGACACGGGGGATACTGAAGCTTTCTTT.

At least ten counts were recorded for this clonotype. The chain couples TRBV4-3 to TRBJ2-3; 7 positions agree with TRBD2. Germline V gene lookup returns CDR1 LGHNA and CDR2 YSLEER. The length of the CDR3 is 16 residues. J was trimmed by 0 bases and V by 2 bases; bases with no gene match: 5. The CDR3 DNA follows: TGCGCCAGCAGCCAAAATCTAGCGGATAGCACAGATACGCAGTATTTT. Amino acids: CASSQNLADSTDTQYF.

In its sample, this clonotype was seen many times. The CDR3 region is CASKIAGGPGGELFF. The CDR3 nucleotides are TGTGCCAGCAAAATAGCGGGAGGGCCCGGCGGGGAGCTGTTTTTT. V gene TRBV12-3 or TRBV12-4 combines with J gene TRBJ2-2, with TRBD2 matching 11 bases. CDR3 size: 15 residues. V shed 7 bases, J shed 7 bases, and the junction held 8 bases outside the gene matches.

V and J are TRBV14 and TRBJ2-2; a possible D gene is TRBD2 (6 bases). The CDR3 length is 16 residues. Between the trimmed V and J ends, which lost 3 bases and 2 bases, there was a span of 13 bases. Germline V CDR1 and CDR2: SGHDN, FVKESK. The CDR3 DNA reads as TGTGCCAGCAGCCAGCTATCAGGGACTAACACCGGGGAGCTGTTTTTT. As protein: CASSQLSGTNTGELFF.

This clonotype was counted ten times or more. The chain couples TRBV5-5 to TRBJ1-5, with D possibly being TRBD1 (5 bases). Trimming shortened V by 0 bases and J by 3 bases, and 13 bases separated the two germline ends. Germline V CDR1 and CDR2: SGHKS, YYEKEE (reference sequence). This CDR3 has 16 amino acids. As DNA, the CDR3 is TGTGCCAGCAGCTTGGAGTGGGGGGTTTCCAATCAGCCCCAGCATTTT. It codes for CASSLEWGVSNQPQHF.